What follows are 32 T cell receptor beta chains derived from one specimen sequenced in a study of blood T cell repertoires in COVID-19. The table came from immunoSEQ multiplex PCR; TCRdb's copy has only in-frame clones and leaves some out. The sample has about 270,000 clones, 65% to 90% seen once; the top ten hold 9.1%. Sequenced input: PBMCs or T cells enriched from blood (not recorded which). These receptors all come from a woman aged 45 to 65 with acute COVID-19.

The V call is TRBV19, the J call TRBJ1-2, with D unresolved. The CDR3 sequence is 13 residues long. The V end was cut by 0 bases, the J end by 9 bases, with 11 bases between. Germline CDR1 and CDR2: LNHDA and SQIVND (reference sequence). The CDR3 sequence is CASSIEGLGSYTF. DNA for the CDR3: TGTGCCAGTAGTATAGAGGGCCTGGGCAGCTACACCTTC.

The chain is built from TRBV5-6 and TRBJ2-3; a weak D match, TRBD2 (6 bases). CDR3 length equals 15 residues. From germline, CDR1 is SGHDT and CDR2 YYEEEE. The V end lost 0 bases, the J end lost 10 bases, and 18 bases lay between the germline ends. The CDR3 sequence is CASSLGDWGNLAQYF. CDR3 coding DNA: TGTGCCAGCAGCTTGGGGGACTGGGGGAACTTAGCGCAGTATTTT.

This rearrangement joins TRBV7-2 to TRBJ2-1, with 9 bases identical to TRBD1. CDR1 SGHTA and CDR2 FQGNSA come from the germline V gene. The CDR3 extends over 15 amino acids. J was trimmed by 5 bases and V by 2 bases; bases with no gene match: 4. The CDR3 DNA reads TGTGCCAGCAGCTTAAGTGGACAGGGGAACAATGAGCAGTTCTTC. Protein sequence: CASSLSGQGNNEQFF. The full variable domain, in which reference TRBV7-2 and TRBJ2-1 provide the parts outside the CDR3, is GAGVSQSPSNKVTEKGKDVELRCDPISGHTALYWYRQSLGQGLEFLIYFQGNSAPDKSGLPSDRFSAERTGGSVSTLTIQRTQQEDSAVYLCASSLSGQGNNEQFFGPGTRLTVL.

The chain couples TRBV7-2 to TRBJ1-5, with D possibly TRBD1 on 5 matching bases. V shed 5 bases and J shed 2 bases, with 10 bases lying between them. There are 14 residues in the CDR3. Germline V CDR1 and CDR2: SGHTA, FQGNSA. The CDR3 coding sequence is TGTGCCAGCAGCACGCAAGGGGGCAATCAGCCCCAGCATTTT. This sequence encodes CASSTQGGNQPQHF.

The chain couples TRBV4-1 to TRBJ2-7, with D perhaps TRBD2 (5 bases). V was clipped by 4 bases and J by 4 bases, with 23 bases between them. CDR1 and CDR2 (germline): MGHRA, YSYEKL. This CDR3 region has 17 residues. CDR3 region: CASSPPEDSHLSYEQYF. CDR3 DNA: TGCGCCAGCAGCCCCCCTGAGGACTCTCATTTGTCTTACGAGCAGTACTTC.

The V call is TRBV19, the J call TRBJ1-2, with TRBD1 matching 10 bases. Germline CDR1 LNHDA, CDR2 SQIVND (reference sequence). The ends lost 5 bases at V and 0 bases at J; junction bases unmatched: 3. The CDR3 runs 15 residues. This chain's CDR3 is CASSAGQGTNYGYTF. Here the CDR3 DNA reads TGTGCCAGTAGTGCGGGACAGGGGACTAACTATGGCTACACCTTC.

V is TRBV6-2 or TRBV6-3 and J is TRBJ1-2, with D possibly being TRBD1 (5 bases). The CDR3 is 12 amino acids. The germline CDR1 and CDR2 sequences are MNHEY and SVGEGT. Between the trimmed V and J ends, which lost 4 bases and 5 bases, there was a span of 8 bases. CDR3 bases: TGTGCCAGCAGTTCAGGGTCTTATGGCTACACCTTC. Translating it yields CASSSGSYGYTF.

This sequence joins TRBV30 and TRBJ1-1, with a weak D call TRBD1 (5 bases). The CDR3 covers 14 residues. Trimming left V 0 bases short and J 6 bases short, with 14 bases between. Germline-derived CDR1 and CDR2 are GTSNPN and SVGIG (reference sequence). CDR3 protein: CAWSVDRVSPEAFF. CDR3 DNA sequence: TGTGCCTGGAGTGTAGACAGAGTTTCACCTGAAGCTTTCTTT.

V is TRBV19 and J is TRBJ1-1; 10 bases map to TRBD1. The CDR3 length is 16 residues. J gave up 0 bases and V 5 bases, and 6 bases lay outside the gene matches. Germline CDR1 and CDR2: LNHDA and SQIVND (reference sequence). The CDR3 loop reads CASSLGTGALNTEAFF. The CDR3 DNA reads as TGTGCCAGTAGTCTAGGGACAGGGGCGTTGAACACTGAAGCTTTCTTT.

The chain employs TRBV4-2 and TRBJ1-1; TRBD1 matches 9 bases. The CDR3 is made up of 18 amino acids. The germline V gene has CDR1 LGHNA and CDR2 YNFKEQ. Trimming at V came to 4 bases and at J to 1 base, leaving 13 bases not matched to a gene. The CDR3 region is CASSRYPTPGQGNTEAFF. In DNA, the CDR3 is TGTGCCAGCAGCCGATACCCGACCCCGGGACAGGGGAACACTGAAGCTTTCTTT.

CDR3 DNA sequence: TGTGCCAGCAGTGAGTCGGTAGCTTTCTTT. Amino acid sequence: CASSESVAFF. The V and J genes are TRBV2 and TRBJ1-1; D unclear. Trimming took off 3 bases at V and 10 bases at J, with 6 bases between the two ends. This CDR3 has 10 residues. Germline loops: CDR1 SNHLY, CDR2 FYNNEI.

The V and J genes are TRBV4-1 and TRBJ1-3; D is unresolved. V lost 1 base, J lost 3 bases, and 19 bases lay in between. The length of the CDR3 is 18 residues. Germline values: CDR1 MGHRA, CDR2 YSYEKL. Written as DNA, the CDR3 is TGCGCCAGCAGCCAAGGGTTGGAGAGGTCCCTCGTTGGAAACACCATATATTTT. Translated: CASSQGLERSLVGNTIYF.

The chain joins TRBV19 to TRBJ1-1; TRBD1 agrees at 8 bases. Germline V CDR1 and CDR2: LNHDA, SQIVND (reference sequence). The CDR3 loop spans 15 amino acids. V was pared by 9 bases and J by 0 bases, with 9 bases of the junction left unmatched. The CDR3 region is CASLRTGRVNTEAFF. The DNA of the CDR3 is TGTGCCAGCCTTCGGACAGGGAGGGTGAACACTGAAGCTTTCTTT.

The V and J genes are TRBV5-4 and TRBJ2-1; D remains unclear. This CDR3 has 14 residues. Trimming pared 4 bases from V and 0 bases from J, leaving 8 bases between. In germline, CDR1 is SGHNT, CDR2 YYREEE (reference sequence). The CDR3 nucleotides are TGTGCCAGCAGCCAAGATAGCTCCTACAATGAGCAGTTCTTC. It encodes CASSQDSSYNEQFF.

The chain recombines TRBV5-7 with TRBJ1-3; a weak D match, TRBD1 (5 bases). TRBV5-7 is classed as an ORF, of uncertain function. V was shortened by 4 bases and J by 5 bases, with 19 bases between the two germline ends. This CDR3 contains 16 residues. CDR3 amino acids: CASSVFFDSPRNTIYF. The CDR3, as DNA: TGTGCCAGCAGCGTCTTTTTTGACAGTCCTCGAAACACCATATATTTT.

The count of this clone is one. The chain combines TRBV6-1 with TRBJ1-5, with D perhaps TRBD1 (5 bases). The CDR3 length is 16 residues. V was pared by 1 base and J by 2 bases, with 12 bases between. Per the germline V gene, CDR1 is MNHNS and CDR2 is SASEGT. DNA for the CDR3: TGTGCCAGCAGTGAAGATTTAGGGGCCGGCAATCAGCCCCAGCATTTT. It encodes CASSEDLGAGNQPQHF.

CDR3 nucleotides: TGTGCCATCAGTGAGGATGGCGGGGGTCGGGATGAGCAGTTCTTC. This sequence encodes CAISEDGGGRDEQFF. This rearrangement joins TRBV10-3 to TRBJ2-1; 7 nucleotides match TRBD2. Germline V gene lookup returns CDR1 ENHRY and CDR2 SYGVKD. The CDR3 totals 15 residues. V lost 2 bases and J lost 8; bases outside the gene matches: 9.

The chain combines TRBV6-1 with TRBJ2-7; 7 positions match TRBD1. CDR3 length: 11 residues. The germline gives CDR1 MNHNS, CDR2 SASEGT. Trimming took 2 bases from V and 9 from J; bases not matched to a gene: 1. The CDR3 region is CASSERGPQYF. Here the CDR3 DNA reads TGTGCCAGCAGTGAAAGGGGGCCGCAGTACTTC.

The chain joins TRBV21-1 to TRBJ1-5. TRBV21-1 is a documented pseudogene. This CDR3 region has 10 residues. CDR3 sequence reads: CASLHQPQHF. CDR3 nucleotides: TGTGCCAGTCTACATCAGCCCCAGCATTTT.

In DNA form, the CDR3 reads TGTGCCAGCAGGCTTATGAGGACAGGCTCCTACGAGCAGTACTTC. This sequence encodes CASRLMRTGSYEQYF. This chain connects TRBV13 to TRBJ2-7; 7 bases match TRBD1. CDR1 is PRHDT and CDR2 is FYEKMQ in the germline V gene (reference sequence). Trimming cost V 6 bases and J 0 bases; bases outside gene matches: 8. This CDR3 region has 15 residues.

This clone came up once. This chain joins TRBV19 and TRBJ1-3; 8 nucleotides align to TRBD1. V gave up 4 bases and J gave up 0 bases; unmatched junction bases: 2. CDR1 is LNHDA, CDR2 SQIVND, per germline (reference sequence). The CDR3 runs to 15 residues. For the CDR3, the DNA is TGTGCCAGTAGTAGTACAGGGGGCTCTGGAAACACCATATATTTT. Translating it yields CASSSTGGSGNTIYF.

J is TRBJ2-1 and V is TRBV6-5; 8 nucleotides agree with TRBD1. Losses at the gene ends were 4 bases for V and 2 bases for J; bases not matched to a gene: 7. This CDR3 comprises 16 residues. The germline CDR1 and CDR2 sequences are MNHEY and SVGAGI. The CDR3 is CASSSYPTGAYNEQFF. Here the CDR3 DNA reads TGTGCCAGCAGTTCTTACCCGACAGGGGCCTACAATGAGCAGTTCTTC.

The V call is TRBV29-1, the J call TRBJ1-1; D is unclear. Germline CDR1 SQVTM, CDR2 ANQGSEA. The CDR3 runs 13 residues. V was clipped by 3 bases and J by 2 bases, with 10 bases between them. CDR3 region: CSVERNLNTEAFF. For the CDR3, the DNA is TGCAGCGTTGAGAGGAATCTAAACACTGAAGCTTTCTTT.

This clone was seen more than once but under ten times. The rearrangement joins TRBV3-1 (or the pseudogene TRBV3-2) to TRBJ1-2; TRBD1 might be the D (5 bases). V was cut by 0 bases and J by 2 bases, with 10 bases left in between. CDR3 size: 15 residues. Germline V gene sequence: CDR1 LGHDT, CDR2 YNNKEL (reference sequence). CDR3 in DNA: TGTGCCAGCAGCCAAGATCCGGCAGGGAACTATGGCTACACCTTC. Its translation is CASSQDPAGNYGYTF.

The rearrangement uses TRBV29-1 and TRBJ2-7; D is possibly TRBD1 (6 bases). Germline CDR1 SQVTM, CDR2 ANQGSEA. V lost 6 bases, J lost 5 bases, and 14 bases lay in between. The CDR3 has 12 residues. The CDR3 sequence: CSVANTGNEQYF. For the CDR3, the DNA is TGCAGCGTGGCAAACACAGGGAACGAGCAGTACTTC.

V and J are TRBV30 and TRBJ1-3; D may be TRBD1 (5 bases). The length of the CDR3 is 15 residues. The germline V gene encodes CDR1 GTSNPN and CDR2 SVGIG (reference sequence). V was pared by 1 base and J by 2 bases, with 12 bases between. The CDR3 is CAWSGRVRTGNTIYF. Written as DNA, the CDR3 is TGTGCCTGGAGTGGCAGGGTTAGGACTGGAAACACCATATATTTT.

In this sample, this clone turned up a few times. The chain couples TRBV2 to TRBJ2-2; weak D call: TRBD2 (6 bases). The CDR3 is made up of 14 amino acids. Germline assignment: CDR1 SNHLY and CDR2 FYNNEI. Trimming removed 3 bases from V and 6 bases from J, with 11 bases in between. CDR3 in amino acids: CASSEEGRSGELFF. The CDR3 DNA follows: TGTGCCAGCAGTGAGGAGGGGAGGTCCGGGGAGCTGTTTTTT.

The rearrangement uses TRBV6-5 and TRBJ1-5; 10 nucleotides align to TRBD1. The CDR3 consists of 13 residues. CDR1 is MNHEY and CDR2 is SVGAGI in the germline V gene. V lost 8 bases to trimming and J lost 3 bases; unmatched junction nucleotides: 1. The CDR3 is CASGTGDNQPQHF. Here the CDR3 DNA reads TGTGCCAGCGGGACAGGGGACAATCAGCCCCAGCATTTT.

The J gene is TRBJ1-3, the V gene TRBV5-1, with a tentative D call TRBD1 (6 bases). CDR3 length equals 16 residues. V lost 4 bases to trimming and J lost 0 bases, with 14 bases between them. Germline-derived CDR1 and CDR2 are SGHRS and YFSETQ. CDR3 nucleotide sequence: TGCGCCAGCAGCCGGGACACCAAGAGCTCTGGAAACACCATATATTTT. This translates into CASSRDTKSSGNTIYF.

The CDR3 DNA reads as TGTGCCAGCAGCTTAGATCCAGGGGGGAACACTGAAGCTTTCTTT. The encoded protein is CASSLDPGGNTEAFF. This sequence joins TRBV7-6 and TRBJ1-1, with 7 positions matching TRBD1. The germline V gene has CDR1 SGHVS and CDR2 FNYEAQ. V lost 1 base, J lost 1 base, and 3 bases stayed unmatched. This CDR3 has 15 residues.

V and J are TRBV7-8 and TRBJ2-5, with a possible D match to TRBD1 (6 bases). Trimming removed 1 base from V and 5 bases from J, with 8 bases in between. This CDR3 is built from 13 residues. From germline, CDR1 is SGHVS and CDR2 FQNEAQ. CDR3 amino acids: CASSLDRVETQYF. The CDR3 nucleotides read TGTGCCAGCAGCTTAGACAGGGTCGAGACCCAGTACTTC.

There are a few counts of this clone. A much larger clone is a single base away; this may be a read error. The chain is built from TRBV10-1 and TRBJ1-1; unclear D gene. Trimming removed 5 bases at V and 0 bases at J, with 7 bases between. CDR1 is WNHNN, CDR2 SYGVQD, per germline (reference sequence). The CDR3 consists of 13 residues. CDR3 residues: CASSRNMNTEAFF. In nucleotides, the CDR3 is TGCGCCAGCAGTCGCAACATGAACACTGAAGCTTTCTTT.